A single sample is the source of the 6 T cell receptor beta chains below, sequenced in a study of OX40 agonist ivuxolimab in advanced cancers. The method was immunoSEQ multiplex PCR; TCRdb's version includes in-frame clones alone and lacks a portion of them. In the table there are over 25,000 clones, around 88% of which are singletons. Sequenced here: CD4+ or CD8+ T cells sorted from blood, sampled in a trial of the OX40 agonist ivuxolimab. These receptor sequences come from an adult with an advanced solid tumor such as melanoma, head and neck, liver or kidney cancer.

The chain couples TRBV27 to TRBJ2-3, with TRBD2 as a possible D gene (5 bases). V lost 7 bases and J 1 base, leaving 18 bases between the germline ends. The CDR3 totals 16 residues. Germline V lookup: CDR1 MNHEY, CDR2 SMNVEV (reference sequence). The CDR3 nucleotides read TGTGCCAGCACCCGCCGGGGTCCTCGTGGCACAGATACGCAGTATTTT. The encoded protein is CASTRRGPRGTDTQYF.

The V call is TRBV4-1, the J call TRBJ2-7, with D possibly being TRBD2 (6 bases). The CDR3 spans 15 residues. The V end was cut by 0 bases, the J end by 2 bases, with 11 bases between. Germline values: CDR1 MGHRA, CDR2 YSYEKL. The CDR3 reads CASSQEGLGPYEQYF. As DNA, the CDR3 is TGCGCCAGCAGCCAAGAGGGACTCGGGCCCTACGAGCAGTACTTC.

The chain carries TRBV7-9 and TRBJ1-1, with no clear D. Germline loops: CDR1 SEHNR, CDR2 FQNEAQ (reference sequence). The ends were cut back, 1 base at V and 2 bases at J, with 5 bases in the middle. The CDR3 is 13 amino acids. Written as DNA, the CDR3 is TGTGCCAGCAGCTTAGTAGTAAACACTGAAGCTTTCTTT. This translates into CASSLVVNTEAFF.

The V gene is TRBV7-9, the J gene TRBJ1-4, with 8 bases matching TRBD1. The germline V gene encodes CDR1 SEHNR and CDR2 FQNEAQ (reference sequence). The CDR3 contains 15 residues. Trimming took 3 bases from V and 8 from J; bases not matched to a gene: 8. The CDR3 here is CASSLIGQGQEKLFF. The DNA of the CDR3 is TGTGCCAGCAGCTTGATCGGACAGGGACAGGAAAAACTGTTTTTT.

This sequence joins TRBV11-2 and TRBJ1-5; 9 bases line up with TRBD1. The CDR3 runs 15 residues. In germline, CDR1 is SGHAT, CDR2 FQNNGV. Trimming removed 5 bases from V and 3 bases from J; junction bases left unmatched: 5. CDR3 in amino acids: CASSQDRGYNQPQHF. The CDR3 DNA reads as TGTGCCAGCAGCCAGGACAGGGGCTACAATCAGCCCCAGCATTTT.

The chain employs TRBV11-2 and TRBJ1-4; D ambiguous. Germline CDR1 reads SGHAT; CDR2 reads FQNNGV. CDR3 length: 16 residues. Trimming stripped 2 bases from V and 4 bases from J, with 14 bases between. The CDR3 reads CASSLKPAKSNEKLFF. In DNA form, the CDR3 reads TGTGCCAGCAGCTTAAAGCCCGCAAAGAGTAATGAAAAACTGTTTTTT.